This T cell receptor beta chain was observed in a study of monozygotic twins with inflammatory bowel disease. CDR3 length equals 14 residues. From germline, CDR1 is KGHDR and CDR2 SFDVKD. TCRdb reprocessed the 5' RACE reads, with one entry per CDR3 protein and no DNA. The data include 330,000 or so distinct CDR3 sequences; the top ten clones carry under 2.5%. Sequencing used blood. This sequence was found in a human donor with ulcerative colitis or Crohn's disease, or a healthy co-twin of an affected twin (not recorded which). V and J are TRBV24-1 and TRBJ2-5; TCRdb returns TRBD1, unconfirmable since there is no DNA. The CDR3 spells CATSYGQGGETQYF.